The 6 T cell receptor beta chains reported below all come from one sample, sequenced in a study of blood T cell repertoires in COVID-19. Sequencing was performed with immunoSEQ multiplex PCR; in TCRdb, only in-frame clones are kept and a portion is missing. The sample lists more than 85,000 clones, approximately 91% occurring once. Sequenced material: peripheral blood. Every receptor here comes from a man between 18 and 35 years old with acute or convalescent COVID-19.

The V and J genes are TRBV5-6 and TRBJ2-2; the match to TRBD1 covers 11 bases. Germline assignment: CDR1 SGHDT and CDR2 YYEEEE. The CDR3 spans 16 residues. Losses at the gene ends were 1 base for V and 6 bases for J; bases not matched to a gene: 5. The DNA of the CDR3 is TGTGCCAGCAGCTTGTTTGGACAGGGGGCGCCCGGGGAGCTGTTTTTT. Translated, it gives CASSLFGQGAPGELFF.

The V and J genes are TRBV5-1 and TRBJ1-1; 11 nucleotides align to TRBD1. The CDR3 sequence is 18 residues long. Trimming took 4 bases from V and 7 from J; bases not matched to a gene: 18. Germline V gene data show CDR1 as SGHRS and CDR2 as YFSETQ. The CDR3 reads CASSPQPSDRGRSNEAFF. Written as DNA, the CDR3 is TGCGCCAGCAGCCCGCAGCCCTCGGACAGGGGGCGAAGTAATGAAGCTTTCTTT. Combining the CDR3 with reference TRBV5-1 and TRBJ1-1 gives the whole variable domain KAGVTQTPRYLIKTRGQQVTLSCSPISGHRSVSWYQQTPGQGLQFLFEYFSETQRNKGNFPGRFSGRQFSNSRSEMNVSTLELGDSALYLCASSPQPSDRGRSNEAFFGQGTRLTVV.

The V gene is TRBV20-1, the J gene TRBJ1-6; no clear D. The CDR3 length is 11 residues. CDR1 and CDR2 (germline): DFQATT, SNEGSKA (reference sequence). V was clipped by 6 bases and J by 9 bases, with 9 bases between them. The CDR3 is CSAGRGSPLHF. CDR3 nucleotide sequence: TGCAGTGCGGGCCGGGGTTCACCCCTCCACTTT.

The rearrangement uses TRBV6-5 and TRBJ2-1, with TRBD2 identical over 12 bases. Germline V gene sequence: CDR1 MNHEY, CDR2 SVGAGI. V shed 7 bases, J shed 5 bases, and the junction held 6 bases outside the gene matches. This CDR3 has 15 amino acids. The CDR3 sequence is CASTRGLAGHNEQFF. The DNA for the CDR3 is TGTGCCAGCACCCGAGGACTAGCGGGACACAATGAGCAGTTCTTC.

J is TRBJ1-3 and V is TRBV6-5; 7 bases match TRBD1. The CDR3 has 15 residues. From germline, CDR1 is MNHEY and CDR2 SVGAGI. V was clipped by 6 bases and J by 3 bases; unmatched bases: 8. CDR3 protein: CASSVDRKSGNTIYF. The DNA of the CDR3 is TGTGCCAGCAGCGTGGACAGGAAGAGTGGAAACACCATATATTTT.

This clone has just one count. The V and J genes are TRBV7-6 and TRBJ2-4, with D possibly being TRBD2 (5 bases). Trimming pared 1 base from V and 1 base from J, leaving 5 bases between. CDR1 and CDR2 from the germline V gene are SGHVS and FNYEAQ. The CDR3 has 14 amino acids. The CDR3 DNA reads as TGTGCCAGCAGCTTAGGAGGGGCCAAAAACATTCAGTACTTC. It translates to CASSLGGAKNIQYF.